This TCR beta chain was recorded in a study of blood T cell repertoires in COVID-19. Background on the study: PBMCs, B-cell-depleted T cells, or T cells were the source of the cDNA or gDNA that made up the material.

In the authors' workflow: Estimates of nucleated cell counts were drawn from the amplification of reference gene primers. Clones were read by immunoSEQ multiplex PCR, and TCRdb kept only the in-frame ones, dropping some. V and J calls and clone size are as listed in that table; D and trimming were resolved from the DNA. Of 240,000 or so clones listed, approximately 83% are singletons. This clone was counted a single time. The V gene end was trimmed by 5 bases and the J gene end by 7 bases; junction bases not matched to a gene: 8. Germline-derived CDR1 and CDR2 are KGHSH and LQKENI. The CDR3 totals 15 residues.

The sequence came from an elderly woman with acute or convalescent COVID-19. Sequencing was carried out using peripheral blood. The chain combines TRBV18 with TRBJ1-6, with 7 bases aligning to TRBD1. The CDR3 DNA is TGTGCCAGCTCAGTTGACAGGGCCCAAAATTCACCCCTCCACTTT. This gives the protein CASSVDRAQNSPLHF. Combining the CDR3 with reference TRBV18 and TRBJ1-6 gives the whole variable domain NAGVMQNPRHLVRRRGQEARLRCSPMKGHSHVYWYRQLPEEGLKFMVYLQKENIIDESGMPKERFSAEFPKEGPSILRIQQVVRGDSAAYFCASSVDRAQNSPLHFGNGTRLTVT.